This T cell receptor (beta chain) was profiled in a study of blood T cell repertoires in COVID-19. The J segment lost 5 bases and the V segment lost 1 base, leaving 9 bases of the junction unmatched. Germline lookup yields CDR1 SGHDT and CDR2 YYEEEE. This CDR3 is built from 16 residues. The table lists this clone with a count of one. Produced via immunoSEQ multiplex PCR; TCRdb's table is partial and in-frame only. This table holds 70,000 to 100,000 clones, 85% to 90% found once. The sample comprised peripheral blood. The chain joins TRBV5-6 to TRBJ2-3, with TRBD2 identical over 8 bases. The source is a woman aged 70 to 79 with acute or convalescent COVID-19. The CDR3 here is CASSLTFGGGIDTQYF. The CDR3 region has the DNA TGTGCCAGCAGCTTGACATTCGGCGGGGGGATAGATACGCAGTATTTT.